Shown below are 19 T cell receptor beta chains from a single sample sequenced in a study of T cells in Graves' hyperthyroidism and ophthalmopathy. TCR beta CDR3 regions were amplified from RNA transcripts. An initial round of RT-PCR targeting the TCR CDR3 relied on the HTBI primer set. Each CDR3 protein gets one entry after TCRdb re-called the multiplex PCR reads with MiXCR. The sample has hundreds of thousands of distinct CDR3 sequences; around 46% are singletons. Sequences were obtained from peripheral blood or thyroid tissue (not recorded which). All receptors come from a woman in her late teens or twenties with Graves' hyperthyroidism.

This clonotype was detected many times. The chain carries TRBV7-2 and TRBJ1-1; D gene ambiguous. Germline V gene sequence: CDR1 SGHTA, CDR2 FQGNSA. The V gene lost 5 bases and the J gene lost 4 bases, with 11 bases spanning the gap. This CDR3 has 13 residues. The DNA of the CDR3 is TGTGCCAGCAGCAATCGAAGGTTCACTGAAGCTTTCTTT. Protein product: CASSNRRFTEAFF.

The chain is built from TRBV6-5 and TRBJ2-7; D is undetermined. Trimming left V 6 bases short and J 10 bases short, with 16 bases between. Germline CDR1 reads MNHEY; CDR2 reads SVGAGI. The CDR3 runs 12 residues. CDR3 in DNA: TGTGCCAGCAGCCCCATAAGGAGCGTCCAGTACTTC. This codes for CASSPIRSVQYF.

The chain has TRBV20-1 and TRBJ2-7; D uncertain. Germline CDR1 DFQATT, CDR2 SNEGSKA (reference sequence). V was clipped by 1 base and J by 0 bases, with 16 bases between them. The CDR3 covers 16 residues. The CDR3 DNA reads as TGCAGTGCTAGAGGAACGGGCTTCGTTGTCTCCTACGAGCAGTACTTC. This sequence encodes CSARGTGFVVSYEQYF.

The V and J genes are TRBV9 and TRBJ1-2; D is undetermined. Per germline, CDR1 SGDLS and CDR2 YYNGEE. The CDR3 extends over 12 amino acids. The V gene lost 0 bases and the J gene lost 8 bases, with 8 bases spanning the gap. The chain's CDR3 is CASSVEGGGYTF. CDR3 coding DNA: TGTGCCAGCAGCGTAGAGGGAGGAGGCTACACCTTC.

Concerning this clonotype: Mismatch with germline at one junction end may stem from a read error. V and J are TRBV19 and TRBJ1-5; 7 bases are a match to TRBD1. The germline CDR1 and CDR2 sequences are LNHDA and SQIVND (reference sequence). The CDR3 has 16 amino acids. The CDR3 DNA sequence: TGTGCCAATAGTACTCGGACAGGTTATAGCAATCAGCCCCAGCATTTT. Protein: CANSTRTGYSNQPQHF.

The rearrangement links TRBV20-1 to TRBJ1-5, with TRBD1 matching 8 bases. CDR1 and CDR2 from the germline V gene are DFQATT and SNEGSKA (reference sequence). This CDR3 has 16 residues. Trimming removed 0 bases from V and 3 bases from J; junction bases left unmatched: 7. The DNA of the CDR3 is TGCAGTGCTAGAGATCGTGCAGGGGGCTACAATCAGCCCCAGCATTTT. Its translation: CSARDRAGGYNQPQHF.

The table lists this clonotype with many counts. The CDR3 nucleotides read TGTGCCACCAGCAGAGACAGGGCCCAAGAGACCCAGTACTTC. The encoded protein is CATSRDRAQETQYF. V and J are TRBV15 and TRBJ2-5; TRBD1 is a possible D gene (5 bases). This CDR3 is 14 amino acids long. The V end was cut by 0 bases, the J end by 1 base, with 6 bases between. Germline lookup yields CDR1 LNHNV and CDR2 YYDKDF (reference sequence). Variable domain in full (rest from reference TRBV15 and TRBJ2-5): DAMVIQNPRYQVTQFGKPVTLSCSQTLNHNVMYWYQQKSSQAPKLLFHYYDKDFNNEADTPDNFQSRRPNTSFCFLDIRSPGLGDTAMYLCATSRDRAQETQYFGPGTRLLVL.

This clonotype came up a few times. The chain is built from TRBV2 and TRBJ1-3, with D maybe TRBD1 (5 bases). The V end was cut by 6 bases, the J end by 0 bases, with 6 bases between. Germline CDR1 SNHLY, CDR2 FYNNEI. This CDR3 contains 13 residues. CDR3 protein: CASRGTSGNTIYF. The DNA of the CDR3 is TGTGCCAGCAGGGGGACCTCTGGAAACACCATATATTTT.

The chain uses TRBV20-1 and TRBJ1-4, with a weak D call TRBD1 (5 bases). The V end lost 6 bases, the J end lost 2 bases, and 10 bases lay between the germline ends. This CDR3 region has 13 residues. Germline V gives CDR1 DFQATT, CDR2 SNEGSKA (reference sequence). The CDR3 sequence is CSARWGTNEKLFF. As DNA, the CDR3 is TGCAGTGCCCGATGGGGCACTAATGAAAAACTGTTTTTT.

This chain joins TRBV24-1 and TRBJ1-5; D is unclear. CDR1 and CDR2 (germline): KGHDR, SFDVKD. The CDR3 runs to 9 residues. Deletions cut 4 bases from V and 15 bases from J, with 6 bases between. CDR3 DNA sequence: TGTGCCACCAGTGAACCGTGGCATTTT. Translating it yields CATSEPWHF.

This sequence joins TRBV9 and TRBJ2-7; no firm D call. The V gene's germline CDR1 is SGDLS and CDR2 YYNGEE. The CDR3 sequence is 15 residues long. The germline V and J ends were trimmed by 0 bases and 4 bases, with 14 bases remaining between them. The CDR3 sequence: CASSVAPGRFYEQYF. The CDR3 DNA is TGTGCCAGCAGCGTAGCTCCGGGCCGTTTTTACGAGCAGTACTTC.

V is TRBV19 and J is TRBJ2-2, with D perhaps TRBD1 (6 bases). Trimming cost V 9 bases and J 3 bases, with 17 bases left between them. Per the germline V gene, CDR1 is LNHDA and CDR2 is SQIVND (reference sequence). The CDR3 covers 15 residues. The CDR3 region is CASAIRQEYTGELFF. The CDR3 region has the DNA TGTGCCAGCGCCATACGACAGGAGTACACCGGGGAGCTGTTTTTT.

The J gene is TRBJ2-7, the V gene TRBV11-1; 7 bases are a match to TRBD2. The CDR3 covers 14 residues. Trimming removed 9 bases from V and 0 bases from J; junction bases left unmatched: 8. In germline, CDR1 is SGHAT, CDR2 FQDESV (reference sequence). The CDR3 loop is CASSMGGSSYEQYF. The CDR3 region has the DNA TGTGCCAGTAGTATGGGGGGGTCCTCCTACGAGCAGTACTTC.

The J gene is TRBJ1-2, the V gene TRBV7-8; 7 nucleotides line up with TRBD1. The trim removed 3 bases at V and 1 base at J, leaving 5 bases unmatched. There are 15 residues in the CDR3. Germline lookup yields CDR1 SGHVS and CDR2 FQNEAQ. The CDR3 is CASSLRTGINYGYTF. CDR3 DNA sequence: TGTGCCAGCAGCTTGAGGACAGGCATTAACTATGGCTACACCTTC.

This clonotype was counted between two and nine times. V and J are TRBV20-1 and TRBJ1-5; tentative D call: TRBD1 (6 bases). The germline V gene encodes CDR1 DFQATT and CDR2 SNEGSKA (reference sequence). The CDR3 covers 16 residues. V shed 6 bases and J shed 1 base, with 19 bases lying between them. CDR3 amino acids: CSAYVPGGRSNQPQHF. The CDR3 DNA reads as TGCAGTGCCTACGTTCCGGGGGGCAGAAGCAATCAGCCCCAGCATTTT.

Regarding this clonotype: An end of the junction differs from the germline gene, which may be a read error. The chain's CDR3 is CASSQRTGTAYEQYF. DNA of the CDR3: TGCGCCAGCAGCCAACGAACCGGGACAGCCTACGAGCAGTACTTC. V and J are TRBV25-1 and TRBJ2-7; the match to TRBD1 covers 7 bases. This CDR3 has 15 residues. The germline CDR1 and CDR2 sequences are MGHDK and SYGVNS.

This clonotype was detected ten times or more. The chain is built from TRBV25-1 and TRBJ1-1; the D is unclear. CDR3 length: 12 amino acids. Trimming removed 1 base from V and 11 bases from J, with 11 bases in between. Germline CDR1 reads MGHDK; CDR2 reads SYGVNS. CDR3 protein: CASSESPGCAFF. DNA of the CDR3: TGTGCCAGCAGTGAATCTCCTGGCTGCGCTTTCTTT.

The chain is built from TRBV29-1 and TRBJ1-3; D unclear. V lost 4 bases and J lost 7, with 8 bases in between. CDR1 is SQVTM and CDR2 is ANQGSEA in the germline V gene. The CDR3 has 11 amino acids. In DNA form, the CDR3 reads TGCAGCGTTGGACACTTGAACACCATATATTTT. It specifies CSVGHLNTIYF.

This clonotype was counted a few times. The chain links TRBV2 to TRBJ1-2; 7 bases align to TRBD1. This CDR3 is 17 amino acids long. Germline CDR1 reads SNHLY; CDR2 reads FYNNEI. Trimming removed 0 bases from V and 5 bases from J; junction bases left unmatched: 12. As DNA, the CDR3 is TGTGCCAGCAGTGAAGCAGTATCAGGCGGGACAGCTTATGGCTACACCTTC. This translates into CASSEAVSGGTAYGYTF.